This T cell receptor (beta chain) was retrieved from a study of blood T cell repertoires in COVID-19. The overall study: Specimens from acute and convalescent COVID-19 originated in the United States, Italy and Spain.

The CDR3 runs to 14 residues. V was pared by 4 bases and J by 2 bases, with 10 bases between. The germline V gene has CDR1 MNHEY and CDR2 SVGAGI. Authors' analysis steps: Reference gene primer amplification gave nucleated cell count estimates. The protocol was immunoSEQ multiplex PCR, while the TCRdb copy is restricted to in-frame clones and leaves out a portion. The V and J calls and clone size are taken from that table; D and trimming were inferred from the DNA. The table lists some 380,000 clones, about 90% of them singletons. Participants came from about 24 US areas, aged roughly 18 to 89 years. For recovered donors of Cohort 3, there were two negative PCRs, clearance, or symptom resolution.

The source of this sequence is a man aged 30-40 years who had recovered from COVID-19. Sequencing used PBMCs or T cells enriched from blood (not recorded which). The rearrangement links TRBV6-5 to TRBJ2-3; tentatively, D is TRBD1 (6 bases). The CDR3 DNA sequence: TGTGCCAGCAGTTCGCAGGGACACACAGATACGCAGTATTTT. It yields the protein CASSSQGHTDTQYF.